Sequencing of this T cell receptor beta chain was carried out in a study of CD8 T cells in Susac syndrome. Multiple sclerosis controls were treatment-naive patients with stable or active relapsing-remitting disease. Negative isolation was used for CD8+ and CD4+ T cells and FACS enrichment for TEMRA cells. RNA amounts of about 0.5 to 1 ug underwent reverse transcription with random hexamers. TCRdb reprocessed the immunoSEQ multiplex PCR reads with MiXCR, giving one entry per CDR3 protein. The data contain 100,000 to 150,000 distinct CDR3 sequences, roughly 76% of them singletons. Looked up from germline, CDR1 is LNHDA and CDR2 is SQIVND (reference sequence). V trimming: 7 bases; J trimming: 8 bases; junction bases outside the gene matches: 12. The CDR3 contains 15 residues.

V and J are TRBV19 and TRBJ2-1; TRBD1 matches 9 bases. This receptor was taken from a human donor with multiple sclerosis. Input material: CD8+ T cells from PBMCs. The CDR3 protein is CASNPGTGSRDEQFF. The CDR3 coding sequence is TGTGCCAGTAACCCCGGGACAGGGAGTAGGGATGAGCAGTTCTTC.